This entry describes one T cell receptor beta chain. Its cognate antigen has yet to be identified. Per-nucleotide qualities are absent, and no much larger clonotype sits a single base away. Reading the label with the study, this specimen's time point is: baseline before first vaccination. The vaccinee samples were drawn from two UK trials, COV001 and COV002, one of which was a single-blind randomized controlled phase 2/3 trial testing AZD1222 (ChAdOx1 nCoV-19) in healthy adults. For TCRbeta chain sequencing, PBMC samples were collected from trial participants at day 0 and at day 28 after the second dose. The CDR3 regions of human TCRbeta chains were analyzed by immunosequencing. In the authors' own workflow: TCRs in the repertoires were matched against a reference library of SARS-CoV-2-specific TCRs that had been generated with the MIRA antigen-specificity platform. Breadth was defined as the fraction of unique TCRs that were SARS-CoV-2-associated, and depth was defined as the fraction of total T cells that were SARS-CoV-2-associated. Each spike-specific TCR was assigned to its reactive spike region and to a CD4 or CD8 class using the MIRA data. Log10-transformed breadth and depth values were compared by one-way ANOVA with Sidak's multiple comparisons tests. Here the immuneACCESS table is served through TCRdb, limited to in-frame sequences with V and J called. Missing clones are a known gap in these copies; in checked studies unresolved V genes cover under half, and the rest lacks a known reason. The V and J calls and clone size are taken from that table; D and trimming were inferred from the DNA. A total of about 140,000 clones appear in this sample, roughly 89% of them only once. The top ten clonotypes cover around 1.5% of the sample.

From cysteine to phenylalanine, the CDR3 is 12 amino acids long. Solely the CDR3 DNA is kept, with 36 bases framed from the first base. Looking up the germline V gene (reference sequence) yields CDR1 GTSNPN and CDR2 SVGIG. V is pared back by 5 bases and J by 2 bases, with 10 bases lying between the germline termini. These data are taken from a study of T cell responses to AZD1222 COVID-19 vaccine (dated by TCRdb to the early 2020s). About the investigation overall: AZD1222 recipients with second doses at about 4 weeks or about 12 weeks were pooled, because spike-specific TCR depth and breadth did not differ between schedules. A total of more than 230 trial participants underwent TCR sequencing, of whom roughly 210 received two doses of AZD1222 and 26 received two doses of the MenACWY control vaccine. Trial participants were enrolled by age into subgroups of 18-55, 56-69 and 70-plus years, and around 140, 26 and 57 TCR-sequenced participants, respectively, were included in these subgroups. Results and caveats for the whole study, not just this receptor: In the small 56-69-year group, the increase in depth fell short of significance, most likely because of low power. A significant rise in spike-specific TCR breadth and depth was observed after two AZD1222 doses relative to day 0 and relative to MenACWY recipients. Most participants were white British and females outnumbered males, and the authors suggested that clonal diversity may have been underestimated. Because no samples from the day 14 peak response were available, repertoires could be characterized only after the peak T cell response. Epitopes outside the regions mutated in the B.1.351 and B.1.1.7 variants were reportedly recognized by nearly half of the unique spike-specific TCRs. Conclusions about previously exposed vaccinees were limited because only a handful of AZD1222 recipients were SARS-CoV-2 seropositive at baseline. The whole spike protein was spanned by vaccine-associated CD4 TCRs, and dominant responses were seen in regions 160-218 and 743-854.

The TCR was taken from an adult in good health. The V gene is TRBV30 and the J gene is TRBJ2-7; possibly the D gene is TRBD1, per 6 matching bases. The material was peripheral blood, obtained on day 0 of AZD1222 vaccination. The encoded CDR3 is CAWGDKPYEQYF. In nucleotide form, the sequence is TGTGCCTGGGGGGACAAACCCTACGAGCAGTACTTC.